This TCR beta chain emerged from a study of T-cell reconstitution after alpha-beta-depleted transplantation in children. The table lists this clonotype with a few counts. Preparation of the TCRbeta library was carried out with unique molecular identifiers. TCRdb passed the PCR reads through MiXCR, listing each CDR3 protein once. Of roughly 590,000 distinct CDR3 sequences detected, 16% appear once; the ten largest clones hold under 1.2%. CDR3 size: 15 residues. The junction had 4 bases not matched to a gene; V was cut back by 4 bases and J by 2 bases. Germline CDR1 KGHDR, CDR2 SFDVKD. The chain is built from TRBV24-1 and TRBJ1-5; TRBD1 matches at 7 bases. The receptor was derived from a human donor who donated a stem cell graft to a child with acute myeloid leukemia. Sequencing was performed on PBMCs from the stem cell graft donor, taken from the stem cell graft. The CDR3: CATSEPGTGNQPQHF. The CDR3 bases are TGTGCCACCAGTGAACCGGGGACAGGCAATCAGCCCCAGCATTTT.